This TCR beta chain was recovered during a study of CD8 T cells in ankylosing spondylitis. Overall study findings and caveats: Enrichment of disease-linked clones was reportedly significant in matched ankylosing spondylitis synovial fluid. Some of the motif variants had earlier been found in reactive arthritis patients' fluid and blood. Relatively scarce in peripheral blood, disease-linked clones were CD8+. A TCR beta motif of roughly 8 highly homologous variants appeared characteristic of ankylosing spondylitis blood.

The ends were cut back, 3 bases at V and 7 bases at J, with 7 bases in the middle. The CDR3 contains 10 residues. Germline V CDR1 and CDR2: DFQATT, SNEGSKA (reference sequence). With regard to this clonotype: Antigen specificity is unknown.

By quantitative 5'-RACE with molecular barcodes, the TCR beta libraries were made. In TCRdb, the 5' RACE reads were re-called with MiXCR into one record per CDR3 protein. The data hold about 450,000 distinct CDR3 sequences, with roughly 27% observed a single time. Sequencing was carried out using blood, either unsorted or a sorted T cell fraction (not recorded which). The receptor was isolated from a male donor with ankylosing spondylitis. The chain combines TRBV20-1 with TRBJ2-7; no reliable D call. The DNA of the CDR3 is TGCAGTGCTAGTCAGGATGAGCAGTACTTC. Translating gives CSASQDEQYF.